The 20 T cell receptor beta chains given below trace back to one sample, sequenced in a study of blood T cell repertoires in COVID-19. TCRdb's copy holds only in-frame clones and misses some; the assay was immunoSEQ multiplex PCR. Of 140,000 to 150,000 clones listed, approximately 86% are singletons. Material: peripheral blood. These receptors all come from an older man with acute or convalescent COVID-19.

This chain's CDR3 is CSATSGAQETQYF. CDR3 DNA sequence: TGCAGCGCAACTAGCGGGGCTCAAGAGACCCAGTACTTC. This chain uses TRBV29-1 with TRBJ2-5; 10 nucleotides line up with TRBD2. V dropped 7 bases and J dropped 2; count of bases not matched to a gene: 4. CDR1 is SQVTM, CDR2 ANQGSEA, per germline. There are 13 residues in the CDR3.

Only one count was recorded for this clone. The J gene is TRBJ2-3, the V gene TRBV14; a possible D gene is TRBD1 (6 bases). Germline lookup yields CDR1 SGHDN and CDR2 FVKESK. The CDR3 contains 15 residues. Trimming removed 5 bases at V and 1 base at J, with 13 bases between. CDR3 sequence: CASSVTGSRTDTQYF. As DNA, the CDR3 is TGTGCCAGCAGCGTGACAGGCTCACGCACAGATACGCAGTATTTT.

The chain links TRBV6-6 to TRBJ1-6; TRBD1 matches at 7 bases. V shed 6 bases and J 6 bases; nucleotides not matched to a gene: 11. The CDR3 contains 16 residues. CDR1 and CDR2 from the germline V gene are MNHNY and SVGAGI (reference sequence). The CDR3: CASSQRSGQPNSPLHF. CDR3 bases: TGTGCCAGCAGCCAACGGTCGGGACAGCCTAATTCACCCCTCCACTTT.

This clone has just one count. The chain uses TRBV24-1 and TRBJ2-5; 7 bases fit TRBD2. Germline assignment: CDR1 KGHDR and CDR2 SFDVKD. V lost 5 bases, J lost 2 bases, and 7 bases stayed unmatched. This CDR3 has 15 residues. CDR3 DNA: TGTGCCACCAGTGGGCCCGGACTAGGACAAGAGACCCAGTACTTC. This codes for CATSGPGLGQETQYF.

In DNA form, the CDR3 reads TGTGCCAGCAGCCAAGGTGGACAAAGAAATTCACCCCTCCACTTT. This codes for CASSQGGQRNSPLHF. The chain joins TRBV3-1 (or the pseudogene TRBV3-2) to TRBJ1-6; TRBD1 is a possible D gene (5 bases). V was cut by 1 base and J by 7 bases, with 11 bases left in between. Germline CDR1 is LGHDT and CDR2 is YNNKEL (reference sequence). This CDR3 has 15 residues.

The chain has TRBV24-1 and TRBJ2-3; a weak D match, TRBD2 (6 bases). The CDR3 has 14 residues. In germline, CDR1 is KGHDR, CDR2 SFDVKD. The ends were cut back, 4 bases at V and 2 bases at J, with 9 bases in the middle. DNA of the CDR3: TGTGCCACCAGTGACGTGGGACTCACAGATACGCAGTATTTT. Its protein product is CATSDVGLTDTQYF.

The chain is built from TRBV7-9 and TRBJ1-4, with D possibly being TRBD1 (5 bases). This CDR3 has 16 residues. The germline gives CDR1 SEHNR, CDR2 FQNEAQ (reference sequence). The V gene lost 5 bases and the J gene lost 4 bases, with 17 bases spanning the gap. The CDR3 protein is CASSRTKGQSNEKLFF. Written as DNA, the CDR3 is TGTGCCAGCAGCCGGACAAAGGGGCAGAGTAATGAAAAACTGTTTTTT.

This clone has a handful of counts. The chain links TRBV3-1 (or the pseudogene TRBV3-2) to TRBJ2-7, with D perhaps matching TRBD2 (5 bases). From germline, CDR1 is LGHDT and CDR2 YNNKEL (reference sequence). Trimming pared 6 bases from V and 3 bases from J, leaving 15 bases between. This CDR3 comprises 14 residues. The DNA for the CDR3 is TGTGCCAGCAGTCACGAGGGCCCCGTCTACGAGCAGTACTTC. It encodes CASSHEGPVYEQYF.

This rearrangement joins TRBV3-1 (or the pseudogene TRBV3-2) to TRBJ1-1, with 10 bases identical to TRBD1. The CDR3 has 14 residues. With V trimmed by 4 bases and J by 6 bases, 5 bases remained unmatched. CDR1 and CDR2 from the germline V gene are LGHDT and YNNKEL (reference sequence). The CDR3 loop reads CASSLRTGGSEAFF. The CDR3 bases are TGTGCCAGCAGCCTCCGGACAGGGGGGTCTGAAGCTTTCTTT.

This chain connects TRBV29-1 to TRBJ2-5; 7 bases map to TRBD2. J lost 4 bases, V lost 7 bases, and 9 bases had no gene match. The CDR3 length is 13 residues. Germline V gene data show CDR1 as SQVTM and CDR2 as ANQGSEA. The DNA of the CDR3 is TGCAGCGCCGGAATAGGGAGGGGAGAGACCCAGTACTTC. Amino acids: CSAGIGRGETQYF.

The chain has TRBV19 and TRBJ2-1; 9 bases line up with TRBD2. The ends lost 7 bases at V and 9 bases at J; junction bases unmatched: 13. Germline V lookup: CDR1 LNHDA, CDR2 SQIVND (reference sequence). The CDR3 contains 15 residues. The chain's CDR3 is CASTSASGEVVEQFF. The CDR3 DNA reads as TGTGCCAGTACCTCCGCTAGCGGGGAAGTCGTTGAGCAGTTCTTC.

This clone was seen a few times. V and J are TRBV5-6 and TRBJ2-2, with 8 bases lining up with TRBD2. Germline assignment: CDR1 SGHDT and CDR2 YYEEEE. With 1 base clipped from V and 1 base from J, the junction kept 6 bases outside the gene matches. CDR3 length equals 17 residues. DNA for the CDR3: TGTGCCAGCAGCTTGCTCGCGGGGGGAAAGAACACCGGGGAGCTGTTTTTT. Translation gives CASSLLAGGKNTGELFF.

The V and J genes are TRBV30 and TRBJ2-2, with D perhaps matching TRBD1 (6 bases). Germline CDR1 is GTSNPN and CDR2 is SVGIG (reference sequence). V lost 1 base and J lost 1, with 7 bases in between. The CDR3 consists of 14 residues. The CDR3, as DNA: TGTGCCTGGAGTGCGGGACAGAACACCGGGGAGCTGTTTTTT. Amino acids: CAWSAGQNTGELFF.

The V and J genes are TRBV5-1 and TRBJ1-3; a possible D gene is TRBD1 (6 bases). Germline V gene sequence: CDR1 SGHRS, CDR2 YFSETQ. Trimming pared 4 bases from V and 1 base from J, leaving 15 bases between. The length of the CDR3 is 16 residues. CDR3 nucleotides: TGCGCCAGCAGCCAGGGTGGGGGCAAGTCTGGAAACACCATATATTTT. It translates to CASSQGGGKSGNTIYF. Looking up the rest from reference TRBV5-1 and TRBJ1-3 gives the full variable domain: KAGVTQTPRYLIKTRGQQVTLSCSPISGHRSVSWYQQTPGQGLQFLFEYFSETQRNKGNFPGRFSGRQFSNSRSEMNVSTLELGDSALYLCASSQGGGKSGNTIYFGEGSWLTVV.

This chain links TRBV7-2 with TRBJ2-1, with D tentatively TRBD1 (5 bases). Per the germline V gene, CDR1 is SGHTA and CDR2 is FQGNSA. The CDR3 runs to 15 residues. The germline V and J ends were trimmed by 5 bases and 4 bases, with 15 bases remaining between them. Here the CDR3 DNA reads TGTGCCAGCAGCGCGAGACTGGGGCGGTACAATGAGCAGTTCTTC. It codes for CASSARLGRYNEQFF.

CDR3 region: CATRQGLNIQYF. CDR3 nucleotides: TGTGCCACCAGACAGGGGTTGAACATTCAGTACTTC. The rearrangement links TRBV28 to TRBJ2-4; 8 bases are shared with TRBD1. With 10 bases clipped from V and 7 bases from J, the junction kept 6 bases outside the gene matches. CDR1 and CDR2 from the germline V gene are MDHEN and SYDVKM. This CDR3 spans 12 amino acids.

The chain carries TRBV6-6 and TRBJ1-2; 8 positions agree with TRBD1. Trimming cost V 5 bases and J 4 bases; bases outside gene matches: 9. Germline V gene lookup returns CDR1 MNHNY and CDR2 SVGAGI (reference sequence). The CDR3 loop spans 15 amino acids. CDR3 DNA: TGTGCCAGCAGTCCCGGACAGGGCAATCTCTATGGCTACACCTTC. This sequence encodes CASSPGQGNLYGYTF.

This clone was seen only once. V gene TRBV7-2 combines with J gene TRBJ1-2, with D possibly matching TRBD1 (5 bases). CDR3 length: 12 residues. Trimming shortened V by 5 bases and J by 8 bases, and 12 bases separated the two germline ends. Per the germline V gene, CDR1 is SGHTA and CDR2 is FQGNSA. In DNA form, the CDR3 reads TGTGCCAGCAGCCCGTCAGGGATGGGCTACACCTTC. Translated, it gives CASSPSGMGYTF.

This clone turned up a few times. The CDR3 spells CASSAGWSEAFF. CDR3 bases: TGTGCCAGCAGCGCAGGGTGGTCTGAAGCTTTCTTT. V gene TRBV25-1 combines with J gene TRBJ1-1; tentative D call: TRBD1 (5 bases). V lost 6 bases, J lost 6 bases, and 11 bases lay in between. Germline V gene lookup returns CDR1 MGHDK and CDR2 SYGVNS. This CDR3 contains 12 residues.

The chain is built from TRBV7-9 and TRBJ2-5, with D tentatively TRBD2 (6 bases). Trimming left V 5 bases short and J 3 bases short, with 10 bases between. The CDR3 sequence is 13 residues long. Germline CDR1 is SEHNR and CDR2 is FQNEAQ (reference sequence). Here the CDR3 reads CASSRSGEETQYF. CDR3 sequence (DNA): TGTGCCAGCAGCCGTTCGGGGGAAGAGACCCAGTACTTC.